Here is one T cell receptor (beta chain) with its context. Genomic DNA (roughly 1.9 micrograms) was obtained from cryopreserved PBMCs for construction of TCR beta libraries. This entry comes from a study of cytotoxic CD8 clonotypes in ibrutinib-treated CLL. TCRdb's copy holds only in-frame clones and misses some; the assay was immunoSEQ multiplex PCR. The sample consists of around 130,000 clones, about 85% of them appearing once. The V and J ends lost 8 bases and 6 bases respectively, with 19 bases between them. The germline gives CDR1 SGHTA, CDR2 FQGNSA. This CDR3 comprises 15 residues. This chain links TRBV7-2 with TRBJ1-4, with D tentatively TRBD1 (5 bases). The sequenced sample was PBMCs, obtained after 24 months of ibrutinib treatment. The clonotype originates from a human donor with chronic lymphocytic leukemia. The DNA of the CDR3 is TGTGCCAGCGGGCAGGGTCCGACGAGGGATGAAAAACTGTTTTTT. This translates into CASGQGPTRDEKLFF.